The clone carrying this TCR beta chain was counted only a few times. The antigen remains undetermined. These data come from a study of shared clonotypes between healthy human individuals. Study observations and caveats: The study drew on few donors, limiting represented genetic and exposure-history diversity.

Donors, healthy HIV-negative adults, lacked recent acute infections or vaccinations. V shed 4 bases, J shed 4 bases, and the junction held 8 bases outside the gene matches. The CDR3 has 16 residues. Germline V gene data show CDR1 as SEHNR and CDR2 as FQNEAQ (reference sequence). The authors ran the assay at deep level. Several immunoSEQ 96-well plates shared each subset's DNA, each plate a replicate. Libraries were prepared by immunoSEQ multiplex PCR; TCRdb keeps only in-frame clonotypes and omits some of them. The sample lists approximately 440,000 clones, roughly four fifths occurring once. The rearrangement joins TRBV7-9 to TRBJ1-3; 9 bases match TRBD1. The sample was PBMCs. This clonotype was sampled from a woman in her forties in good health. Some clones in this sample may be carry-over from other donors' samples. The CDR3, as DNA: TGTGCCAGCAGCTCAACGGGACAGGGTTCGGGAAACACCATATATTTT. This translates into CASSSTGQGSGNTIYF.